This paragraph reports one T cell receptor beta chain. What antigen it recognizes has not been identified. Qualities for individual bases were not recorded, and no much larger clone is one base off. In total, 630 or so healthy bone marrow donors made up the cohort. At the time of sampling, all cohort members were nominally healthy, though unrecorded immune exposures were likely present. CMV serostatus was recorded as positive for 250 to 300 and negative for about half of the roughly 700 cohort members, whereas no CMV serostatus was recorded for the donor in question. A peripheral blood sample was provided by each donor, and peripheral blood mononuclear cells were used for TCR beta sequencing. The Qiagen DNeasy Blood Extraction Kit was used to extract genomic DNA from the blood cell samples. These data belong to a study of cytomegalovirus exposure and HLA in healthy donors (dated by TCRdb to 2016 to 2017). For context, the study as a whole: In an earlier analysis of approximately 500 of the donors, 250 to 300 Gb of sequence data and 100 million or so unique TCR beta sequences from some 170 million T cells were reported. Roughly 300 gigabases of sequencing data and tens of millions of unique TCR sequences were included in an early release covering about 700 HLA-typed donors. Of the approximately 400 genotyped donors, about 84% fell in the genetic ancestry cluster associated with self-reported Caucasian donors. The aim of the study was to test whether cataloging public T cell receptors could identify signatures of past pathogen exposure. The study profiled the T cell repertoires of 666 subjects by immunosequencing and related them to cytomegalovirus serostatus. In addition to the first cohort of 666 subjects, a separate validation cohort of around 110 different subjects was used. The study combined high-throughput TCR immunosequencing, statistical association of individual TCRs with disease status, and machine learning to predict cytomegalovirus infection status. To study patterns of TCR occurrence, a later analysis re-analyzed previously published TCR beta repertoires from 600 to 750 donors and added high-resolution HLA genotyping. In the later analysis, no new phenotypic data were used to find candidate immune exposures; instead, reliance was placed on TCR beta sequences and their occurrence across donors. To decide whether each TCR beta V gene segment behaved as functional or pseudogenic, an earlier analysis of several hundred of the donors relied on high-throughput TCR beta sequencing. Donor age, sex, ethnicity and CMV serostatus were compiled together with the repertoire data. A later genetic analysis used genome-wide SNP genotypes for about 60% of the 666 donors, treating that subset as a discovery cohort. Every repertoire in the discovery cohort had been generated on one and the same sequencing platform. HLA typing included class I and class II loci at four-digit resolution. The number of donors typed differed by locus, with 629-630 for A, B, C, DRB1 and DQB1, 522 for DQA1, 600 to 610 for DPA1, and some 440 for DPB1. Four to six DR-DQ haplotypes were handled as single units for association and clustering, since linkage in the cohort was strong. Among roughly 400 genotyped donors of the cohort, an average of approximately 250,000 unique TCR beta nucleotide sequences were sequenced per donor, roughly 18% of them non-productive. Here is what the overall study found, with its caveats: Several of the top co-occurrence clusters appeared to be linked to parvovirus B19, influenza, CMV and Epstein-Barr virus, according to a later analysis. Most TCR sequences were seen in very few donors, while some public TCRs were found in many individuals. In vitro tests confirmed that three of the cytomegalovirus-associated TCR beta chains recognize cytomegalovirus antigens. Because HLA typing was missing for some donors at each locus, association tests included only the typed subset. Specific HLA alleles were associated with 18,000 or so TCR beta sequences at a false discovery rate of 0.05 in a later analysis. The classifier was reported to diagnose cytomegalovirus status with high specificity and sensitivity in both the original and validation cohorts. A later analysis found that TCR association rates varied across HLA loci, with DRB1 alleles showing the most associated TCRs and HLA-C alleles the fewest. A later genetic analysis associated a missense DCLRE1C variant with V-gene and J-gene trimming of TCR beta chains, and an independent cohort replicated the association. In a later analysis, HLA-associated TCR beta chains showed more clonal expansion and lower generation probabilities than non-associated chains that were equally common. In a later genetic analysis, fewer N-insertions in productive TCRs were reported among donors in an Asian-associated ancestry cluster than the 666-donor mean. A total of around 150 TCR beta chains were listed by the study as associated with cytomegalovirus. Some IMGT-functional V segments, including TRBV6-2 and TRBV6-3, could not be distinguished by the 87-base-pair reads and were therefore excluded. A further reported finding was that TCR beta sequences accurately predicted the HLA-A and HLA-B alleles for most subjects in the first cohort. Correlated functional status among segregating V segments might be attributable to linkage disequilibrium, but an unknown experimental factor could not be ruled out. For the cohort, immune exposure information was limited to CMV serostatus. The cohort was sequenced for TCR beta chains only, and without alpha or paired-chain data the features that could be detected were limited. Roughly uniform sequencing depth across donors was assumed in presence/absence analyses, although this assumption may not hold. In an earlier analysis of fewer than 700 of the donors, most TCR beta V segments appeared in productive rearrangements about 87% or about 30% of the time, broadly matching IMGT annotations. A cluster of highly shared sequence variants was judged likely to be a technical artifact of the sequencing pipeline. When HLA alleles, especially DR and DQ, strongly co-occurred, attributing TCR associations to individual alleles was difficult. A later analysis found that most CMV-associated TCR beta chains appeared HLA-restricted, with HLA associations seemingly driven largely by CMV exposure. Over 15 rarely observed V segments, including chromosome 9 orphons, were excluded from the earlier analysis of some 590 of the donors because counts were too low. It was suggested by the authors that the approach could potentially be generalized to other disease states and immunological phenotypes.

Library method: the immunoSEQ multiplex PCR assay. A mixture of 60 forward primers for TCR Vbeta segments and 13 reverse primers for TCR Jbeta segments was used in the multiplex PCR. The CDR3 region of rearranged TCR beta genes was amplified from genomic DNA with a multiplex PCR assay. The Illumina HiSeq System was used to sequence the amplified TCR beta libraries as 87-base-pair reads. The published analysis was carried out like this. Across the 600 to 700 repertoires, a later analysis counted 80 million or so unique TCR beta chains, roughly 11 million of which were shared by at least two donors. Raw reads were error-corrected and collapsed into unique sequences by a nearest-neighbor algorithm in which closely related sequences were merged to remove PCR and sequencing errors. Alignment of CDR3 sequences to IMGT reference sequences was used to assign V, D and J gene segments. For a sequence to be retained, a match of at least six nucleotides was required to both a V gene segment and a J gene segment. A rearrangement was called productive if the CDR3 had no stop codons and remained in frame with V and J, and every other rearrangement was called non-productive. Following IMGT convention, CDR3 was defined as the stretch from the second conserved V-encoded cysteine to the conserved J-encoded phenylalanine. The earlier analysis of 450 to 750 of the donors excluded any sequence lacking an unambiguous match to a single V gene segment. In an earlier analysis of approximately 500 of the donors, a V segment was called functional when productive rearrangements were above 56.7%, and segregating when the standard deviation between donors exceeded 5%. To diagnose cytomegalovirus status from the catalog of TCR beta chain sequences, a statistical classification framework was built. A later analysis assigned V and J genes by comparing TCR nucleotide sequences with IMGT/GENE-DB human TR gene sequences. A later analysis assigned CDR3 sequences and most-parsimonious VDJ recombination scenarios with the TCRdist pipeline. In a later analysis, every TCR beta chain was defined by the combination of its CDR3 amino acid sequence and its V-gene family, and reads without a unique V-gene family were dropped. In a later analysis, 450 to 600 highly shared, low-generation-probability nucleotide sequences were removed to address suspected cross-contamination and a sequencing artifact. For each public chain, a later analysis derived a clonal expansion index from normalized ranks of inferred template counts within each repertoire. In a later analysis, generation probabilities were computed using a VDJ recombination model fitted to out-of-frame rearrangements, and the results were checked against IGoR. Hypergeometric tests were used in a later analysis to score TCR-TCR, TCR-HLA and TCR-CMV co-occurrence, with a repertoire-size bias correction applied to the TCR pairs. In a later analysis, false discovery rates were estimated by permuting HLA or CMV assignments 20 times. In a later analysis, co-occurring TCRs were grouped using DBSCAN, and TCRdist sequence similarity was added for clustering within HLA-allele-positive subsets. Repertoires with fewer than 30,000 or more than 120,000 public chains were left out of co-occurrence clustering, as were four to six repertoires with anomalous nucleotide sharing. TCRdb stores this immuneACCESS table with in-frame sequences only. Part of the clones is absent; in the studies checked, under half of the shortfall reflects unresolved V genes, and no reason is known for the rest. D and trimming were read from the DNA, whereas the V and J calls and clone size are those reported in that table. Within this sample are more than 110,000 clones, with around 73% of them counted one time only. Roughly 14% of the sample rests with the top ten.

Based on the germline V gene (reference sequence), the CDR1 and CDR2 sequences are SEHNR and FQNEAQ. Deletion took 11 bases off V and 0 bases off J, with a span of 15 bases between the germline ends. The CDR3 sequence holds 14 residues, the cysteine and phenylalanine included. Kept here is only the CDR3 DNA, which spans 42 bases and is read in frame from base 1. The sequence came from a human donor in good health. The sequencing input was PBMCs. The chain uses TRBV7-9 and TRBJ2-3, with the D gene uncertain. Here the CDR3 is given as CAYLEAVSTDTQYF. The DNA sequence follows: TGTGCCTATCTTGAGGCTGTTAGCACAGATACGCAGTATTTT. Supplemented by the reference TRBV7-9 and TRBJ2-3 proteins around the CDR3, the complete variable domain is DTGVSQNPRHKITKRGQNVTFRCDPISEHNRLYWYRQTLGQGPEFLTYFQNEAQLEKSRLLSDRFSAERPKGSFSTLEIQRTEQGDSAMYLCAYLEAVSTDTQYFGPGTRLTVL.